These 27 T cell receptor beta chains were sequenced from one sample in a study of blood T cell repertoires in COVID-19. Data came from immunoSEQ multiplex PCR; TCRdb stores just in-frame clones and leaves some out. The data hold 200,000 to 300,000 clones, with about 80% observed a single time. Sequencing was carried out using peripheral blood. These receptors were obtained from a man older than 75 with acute or convalescent COVID-19.

This chain joins TRBV7-6 and TRBJ2-1, with D maybe TRBD2 (5 bases). Germline CDR1 SGHVS, CDR2 FNYEAQ. V was shortened by 5 bases and J by 7 bases, with 18 bases between the two germline ends. The CDR3 covers 15 residues. The CDR3 sequence: CASSPGLSGMNEQFF. In nucleotides, the CDR3 is TGTGCCAGCAGCCCCGGACTTTCTGGGATGAATGAGCAGTTCTTC.

This sequence joins TRBV5-5 and TRBJ2-1; perhaps TRBD1 as D (5 bases). V dropped 0 bases and J dropped 6 bases, with 16 bases sitting between them. CDR1 and CDR2 (germline): SGHKS, YYEKEE (reference sequence). The CDR3 has 16 amino acids. The CDR3 coding sequence is TGTGCCAGCAGCTTGGGTCCCCAGGGCATGGGCAATGAGCAGTTCTTC. This encodes CASSLGPQGMGNEQFF.

V gene TRBV30 combines with J gene TRBJ2-1, with 7 bases fitting TRBD1. V lost 4 bases to trimming and J lost 4 bases; unmatched junction nucleotides: 7. Germline CDR1 is GTSNPN and CDR2 is SVGIG (reference sequence). The CDR3 spans 14 residues. The CDR3 DNA follows: TGTGCCTGGACGACAGGGCACCCTTACAATGAGCAGTTCTTC. It specifies CAWTTGHPYNEQFF.

V is TRBV19 and J is TRBJ1-2; maybe TRBD1 (5 bases). Germline loops: CDR1 LNHDA, CDR2 SQIVND (reference sequence). CDR3 length equals 14 residues. V was trimmed by 2 bases and J by 4 bases, leaving 11 bases between them. The CDR3 nucleotides read TGTGCCAGTAGTATATTACCAGACAGCTATGGCTACACCTTC. Translated: CASSILPDSYGYTF. Full variable domain (remainder filled in from reference TRBV19 and TRBJ1-2): DGGITQSPKYLFRKEGQNVTLSCEQNLNHDAMYWYRQDPGQGLRLIYYSQIVNDFQKGDIAEGYSVSREKKESFPLTVTSAQKNPTAFYLCASSILPDSYGYTFGSGTRLTVV.

The genes are TRBV5-1 and TRBJ2-5; 7 bases map to TRBD2. Germline assignment: CDR1 SGHRS and CDR2 YFSETQ. The CDR3 is 14 residues long. The V gene end was trimmed by 0 bases and the J gene end by 3 bases; junction bases not matched to a gene: 2. CDR3 residues: CASSLAGGKETQYF. The CDR3 nucleotides read TGCGCCAGCAGCTTGGCCGGGGGGAAAGAGACCCAGTACTTC.

This rearrangement joins TRBV11-2 to TRBJ2-6; D remains unclear. The germline V gene encodes CDR1 SGHAT and CDR2 FQNNGV. The CDR3 has 14 amino acids. V lost 4 bases and J lost 0, with 4 bases in between. Here the CDR3 reads CASSSNSGANVLTF. The DNA for the CDR3 is TGTGCCAGCAGCTCCAACTCTGGGGCCAACGTCCTGACTTTC.

This chain uses TRBV4-1 with TRBJ2-3; 8 bases are shared with TRBD2. V dropped 5 bases and J dropped 2; count of bases not matched to a gene: 12. Germline V gene sequence: CDR1 MGHRA, CDR2 YSYEKL. The CDR3 is 17 amino acids. CDR3 bases: TGCGCCAGCAGCACGACTACCGGCGGGGGGAACACAGATACGCAGTATTTT. The encoded protein is CASSTTTGGGNTDTQYF.

V and J are TRBV9 and TRBJ2-1; 11 bases are shared with TRBD2. Germline V lookup: CDR1 SGDLS, CDR2 YYNGEE. This CDR3 contains 21 residues. Losses at the gene ends were 4 bases for V and 1 base for J; bases not matched to a gene: 19. Written as DNA, the CDR3 is TGTGCCAGCAGCTCACAACTGGGTAGGGCTAGCGGGGGGCTATCCTACAATGAGCAGTTCTTC. This sequence encodes CASSSQLGRASGGLSYNEQFF.

The V gene is TRBV3-1 (or the pseudogene TRBV3-2), the J gene TRBJ1-2; D is ambiguous. V lost 4 bases to trimming and J lost 4 bases, with 7 bases between them. Germline loops: CDR1 LGHDT, CDR2 YNNKEL (reference sequence). The CDR3 extends over 12 amino acids. In DNA form, the CDR3 reads TGTGCCAGCAGCCCGCTCGGCTATGGCTACACCTTC. The encoded protein is CASSPLGYGYTF.

V usage is TRBV3-1 (or the pseudogene TRBV3-2) and J usage is TRBJ1-2; D is possibly TRBD1 (5 bases). The V end lost 3 bases, the J end lost 7 bases, and 12 bases lay between the germline ends. There are 13 residues in the CDR3. Per the germline V gene, CDR1 is LGHDT and CDR2 is YNNKEL (reference sequence). The CDR3 is CASSHRRETGYTF. In DNA, the CDR3 is TGTGCCAGCAGCCACCGCAGGGAAACTGGCTACACCTTC.

The J gene is TRBJ2-7, the V gene TRBV10-3, with D unresolved. The CDR3 sequence is 12 residues long. Germline V gene sequence: CDR1 ENHRY, CDR2 SYGVKD. V gave up 3 bases and J gave up 6 bases, with 9 bases separating them. The CDR3: CAISEGSTEQYF. In DNA, the CDR3 is TGTGCCATCAGTGAAGGTAGCACCGAGCAGTACTTC.

The chain joins TRBV5-1 to TRBJ1-2; 10 bases match TRBD1. There are 14 residues in the CDR3. Germline V gene sequence: CDR1 SGHRS, CDR2 YFSETQ. The J segment lost 6 bases and the V segment lost 2 bases, leaving 4 bases of the junction unmatched. CDR3 protein: CASSLSTGGDGYTF. The CDR3 DNA reads as TGCGCCAGCAGCTTATCGACAGGGGGCGATGGCTACACCTTC.

The chain is built from TRBV29-1 and TRBJ2-5, with 8 bases fitting TRBD2. This CDR3 has 14 residues. J gave up 9 bases and V 2 bases, and 11 bases lay outside the gene matches. Germline V lookup: CDR1 SQVTM, CDR2 ANQGSEA. CDR3 DNA: TGCAGCGTTGAATCGGCGGGGGGCGATATGGCCCAGTACTTC. This translates into CSVESAGGDMAQYF.

The chain couples TRBV5-1 to TRBJ1-2; 7 bases agree with TRBD1. V lost 4 bases to trimming and J lost 0 bases; unmatched junction nucleotides: 9. The CDR3 is made up of 16 amino acids. CDR1 and CDR2 from the germline V gene are SGHRS and YFSETQ. The CDR3 loop reads CASSRDRPNSNYGYTF. The CDR3 DNA reads as TGCGCCAGCAGCAGGGACAGACCGAACTCTAACTATGGCTACACCTTC. Supplemented by reference TRBV5-1 and TRBJ1-2, the full variable domain reads KAGVTQTPRYLIKTRGQQVTLSCSPISGHRSVSWYQQTPGQGLQFLFEYFSETQRNKGNFPGRFSGRQFSNSRSEMNVSTLELGDSALYLCASSRDRPNSNYGYTFGSGTRLTVV.

Only a few counts were recorded for this clone. The chain couples TRBV5-1 to TRBJ1-6; D remains unclear. Trimming left V 0 bases short and J 10 bases short, with 14 bases between. The CDR3 contains 15 residues. Germline assignment: CDR1 SGHRS and CDR2 YFSETQ. CDR3: CASSLAGKGRSPLHF. In DNA, the CDR3 is TGCGCCAGCAGCTTGGCCGGGAAAGGGAGGTCACCCCTCCACTTT.

The rearrangement joins TRBV9 to TRBJ1-6, with 10 bases identical to TRBD1. The CDR3 contains 17 residues. The V and J ends lost 4 bases and 5 bases, in that order; junction bases with no gene match: 9. Germline lookup yields CDR1 SGDLS and CDR2 YYNGEE. CDR3 DNA sequence: TGTGCCAGCAGCTCCTGGGGGACAGGGGCCCATAATTCACCCCTCCACTTT. Amino acid sequence: CASSSWGTGAHNSPLHF.

The chain recombines TRBV19 with TRBJ1-3, with TRBD1 matching over 7 bases. CDR3 length: 13 residues. Germline V gene lookup returns CDR1 LNHDA and CDR2 SQIVND (reference sequence). Unmatched junction bases numbered 5, after V lost 9 bases and J lost 3 bases. The CDR3 loop reads CASRQGLGNTIYF. The CDR3 DNA is TGTGCCAGCAGACAGGGTCTTGGAAACACCATATATTTT. The full variable domain, completed using reference TRBV19 and TRBJ1-3, is DGGITQSPKYLFRKEGQNVTLSCEQNLNHDAMYWYRQDPGQGLRLIYYSQIVNDFQKGDIAEGYSVSREKKESFPLTVTSAQKNPTAFYLCASRQGLGNTIYFGEGSWLTVV.

In this sample, this clone turned up a few times. V usage is TRBV5-1 and J usage is TRBJ2-7, with 10 bases fitting TRBD1. This CDR3 contains 14 residues. With 4 bases clipped from V and 2 bases from J, the junction kept 3 bases outside the gene matches. Germline V gene data show CDR1 as SGHRS and CDR2 as YFSETQ. CDR3 nucleotides: TGCGCCAGCAGCGTTGGGACAGGGGCCTACGAGCAGTACTTC. Its protein product is CASSVGTGAYEQYF.

The chain combines TRBV9 with TRBJ1-4, with 7 bases fitting TRBD1. V trimming: 2 bases; J trimming: 3 bases; junction bases outside the gene matches: 4. The germline V gene encodes CDR1 SGDLS and CDR2 YYNGEE. The CDR3 sequence is 15 residues long. CDR3 sequence (DNA): TGTGCCAGCAGCGTTATGGGACAGTCTAATGAAAAACTGTTTTTT. Its protein is CASSVMGQSNEKLFF.

The V call is TRBV5-1, the J call TRBJ1-6; 11 bases line up with TRBD1. The CDR3 length is 14 residues. The V and J ends lost 3 bases and 10 bases, in that order; junction bases with no gene match: 3. Germline CDR1 is SGHRS and CDR2 is YFSETQ. The CDR3 DNA is TGCGCCAGCAGCTCGGGACAGGGGGAATCACCCCTCCACTTT. It codes for CASSSGQGESPLHF.

The V call is TRBV11-1, the J call TRBJ2-7, with 7 bases that match TRBD1. The CDR3 sequence is 13 residues long. With V trimmed by 4 bases and J by 2 bases, 2 bases remained unmatched. The germline gives CDR1 SGHAT, CDR2 FQDESV (reference sequence). In nucleotides, the CDR3 is TGTGCCAGCAGCTCGGACAGGACCTACGAGCAGTACTTC. Its protein product is CASSSDRTYEQYF.

The chain joins TRBV19 to TRBJ2-4, with unresolved D. CDR3 length: 15 residues. The V and J ends lost 3 bases and 0 bases respectively, with 9 bases between them. Germline V gives CDR1 LNHDA, CDR2 SQIVND (reference sequence). The CDR3 spells CASSIHSLAKNIQYF. The DNA of the CDR3 is TGTGCCAGTAGTATCCACAGTTTAGCCAAAAACATTCAGTACTTC.

The chain has TRBV6-5 and TRBJ2-7; 7 bases are shared with TRBD2. Germline trimming cut 7 bases from V and 4 bases from J; bases unmatched to any gene: 10. CDR1 is MNHEY and CDR2 is SVGAGI in the germline V gene. This CDR3 comprises 14 residues. The DNA of the CDR3 is TGTGCCAGCATTGCCCCGGGAGGAAAATACGAGCAGTACTTC. It codes for CASIAPGGKYEQYF.

V gene TRBV18 combines with J gene TRBJ2-7; 9 nucleotides line up with TRBD1. CDR1 is KGHSH and CDR2 is LQKENI in the germline V gene. The length of the CDR3 is 16 residues. The V and J ends lost 0 bases and 9 bases, in that order; junction bases with no gene match: 12. CDR3 residues: CASSPPSVGTGNGQYF. CDR3 DNA: TGTGCCAGCTCACCACCGTCAGTCGGGACAGGGAATGGGCAGTACTTC.

The rearrangement uses TRBV24-1 and TRBJ1-2; a possible D gene is TRBD1 (5 bases). V shed 4 bases and J shed 3 bases, with 14 bases lying between them. This CDR3 is 15 amino acids long. Germline CDR1 KGHDR, CDR2 SFDVKD. The CDR3 loop reads CATSDPTAGDYGYTF. CDR3 bases: TGTGCCACCAGTGACCCAACGGCGGGGGACTATGGCTACACCTTC.

The chain is built from TRBV24-1 and TRBJ2-2, with 13 bases matching TRBD2. This CDR3 has 17 residues. V shed 6 bases, J shed 5 bases, and the junction held 8 bases outside the gene matches. Germline V lookup: CDR1 KGHDR, CDR2 SFDVKD. The CDR3 here is CATSKSGTSGITGELFF. DNA for the CDR3: TGTGCCACCAGTAAATCCGGGACTAGCGGGATTACCGGGGAGCTGTTTTTT.

This clone is a singleton in its sample. The V gene is TRBV6-5, the J gene TRBJ2-2; possibly TRBD1 for D (5 bases). The V end lost 5 bases, the J end lost 0 bases, and 10 bases lay between the germline ends. CDR1 is MNHEY and CDR2 is SVGAGI in the germline V gene. The CDR3 totals 15 residues. The CDR3 nucleotides are TGTGCCAGCAGTAAGACAGTTACGAACACCGGGGAGCTGTTTTTT. As protein: CASSKTVTNTGELFF.